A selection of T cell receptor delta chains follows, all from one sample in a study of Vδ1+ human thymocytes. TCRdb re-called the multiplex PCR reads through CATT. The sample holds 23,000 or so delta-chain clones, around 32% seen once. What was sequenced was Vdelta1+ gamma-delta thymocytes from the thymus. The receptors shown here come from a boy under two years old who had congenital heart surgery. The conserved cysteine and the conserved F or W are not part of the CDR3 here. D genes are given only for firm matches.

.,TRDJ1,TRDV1,ALGELMTFLPAGGYGGTDKLI
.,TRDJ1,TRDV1,ALGVPRPRTDKLI
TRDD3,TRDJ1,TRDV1,ALGAIWGIHPATDKLI
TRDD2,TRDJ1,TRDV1,ALGNPLGLPTTGGSHTDKLI
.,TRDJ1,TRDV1,ALDDHFLRTGGRYTDKLI
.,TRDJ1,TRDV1,ALGELDFRRGAGDLYTDKLI
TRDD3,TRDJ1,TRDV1,ALGKASLVLGDQCTDKLI
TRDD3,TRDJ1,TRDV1,ALGGPNIGGRCTDKLI
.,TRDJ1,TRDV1,ALGELPPVTPDKLI
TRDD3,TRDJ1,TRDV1,ALGEIWKTGGKGDKLI
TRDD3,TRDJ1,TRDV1,ALGELNFDPTGGYLADKLI
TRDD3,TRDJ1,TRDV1,ALGELLGPSLGDTPSDKLI
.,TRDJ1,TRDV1,ALGERERGLYTDKLI
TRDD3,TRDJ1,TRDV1,ALGELRWGIHAGRYTDKLI